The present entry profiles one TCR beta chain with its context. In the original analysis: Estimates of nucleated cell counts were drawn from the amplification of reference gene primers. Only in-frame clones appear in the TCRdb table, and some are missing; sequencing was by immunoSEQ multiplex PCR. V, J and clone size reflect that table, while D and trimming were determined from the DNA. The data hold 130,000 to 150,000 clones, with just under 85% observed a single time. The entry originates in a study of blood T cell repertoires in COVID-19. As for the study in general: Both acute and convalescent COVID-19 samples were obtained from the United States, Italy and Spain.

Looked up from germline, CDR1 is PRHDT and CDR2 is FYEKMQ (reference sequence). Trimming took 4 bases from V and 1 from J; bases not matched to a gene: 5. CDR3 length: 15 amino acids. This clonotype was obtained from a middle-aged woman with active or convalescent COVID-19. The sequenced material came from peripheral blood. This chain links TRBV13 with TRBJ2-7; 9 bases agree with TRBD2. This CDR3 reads CASSSSSGKSYEQYF. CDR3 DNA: TGTGCCAGCAGCTCATCTAGCGGGAAGTCCTACGAGCAGTACTTC. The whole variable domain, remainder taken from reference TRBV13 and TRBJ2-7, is AAGVIQSPRHLIKEKRETATLKCYPIPRHDTVYWYQQGPGQDPQFLISFYEKMQSDKGSIPDRFSAQQFSDYHSELNMSSLELGDSALYFCASSSSSGKSYEQYFGPGTRLTVT.